This T cell receptor beta chain was documented in a study of T cells in Graves' hyperthyroidism and ophthalmopathy. Overall study: Blood from the periphery was taken at initial diagnosis, before any treatment. Whole-study results and caveats: A median 6.5 months before onset, the model predicted ophthalmopathy.

Germline CDR1 SNHLY, CDR2 FYNNEI. The CDR3 covers 15 residues. The V gene end was trimmed by 3 bases and the J gene end by 2 bases; junction bases not matched to a gene: 6. Authors of the study amplified TCR beta CDR3 regions from RNA transcripts. During a first-round RT-PCR of the TCR CDR3, the HTBI primer set was used. One entry per CDR3 protein results from TCRdb running MiXCR on the multiplex PCR reads. The sample carries hundreds of thousands of distinct CDR3 sequences, about 14% recorded once. This clonotype was found many times. The target antigen is unknown. Thyroid ultrasound and orbital computed tomography, with clinical symptoms and serum thyroxine and TRAb, informed diagnoses.

The chain links TRBV2 to TRBJ2-7; 8 positions agree with TRBD1. The clonotype comes from a woman aged 45-59 years with Graves' ophthalmopathy. Sequencing input: blood. The CDR3 reads CASSDVDRVTYEQYF. The CDR3 DNA follows: TGTGCCAGCAGTGATGTGGACAGGGTAACCTACGAGCAGTACTTC.